This is a list of T cell receptor beta chains from one sample in a study of OX40 agonist ivuxolimab in advanced cancers. Measured with immunoSEQ multiplex PCR; TCRdb has only the in-frame clones, and not every one. Seen here are roughly 83,000 clones, under 95% observed once, and the top ten hold 8.4%. This specimen consisted of CD4+ or CD8+ T cells sorted from blood, obtained in a trial of the OX40 agonist ivuxolimab. The origin of the receptors is an adult with an advanced solid tumor such as melanoma, head and neck, liver or kidney cancer. Both conserved end residues are part of each CDR3. Fields, in order: D gene, J gene, clone size, V gene, CDR3 protein, CDR3 DNA. A D gene is named only where the DNA matches it firmly. Only some rows state a clone size, as once, few, many or a class for expanded clones.

D: .; J: TRBJ2-1; size: .; V: TRBV4-3; CDR3: CATSPPEQFF; DNA: TGCGCCACGTCACCGCCTGAGCAGTTCTTC
D: TRBD2; J: TRBJ2-7; size: .; V: TRBV30; CDR3: CAWSPGLAEQYF; DNA: TGTGCCTGGAGTCCAGGACTAGCCGAGCAGTACTTC
D: .; J: TRBJ2-3; size: .; V: TRBV4-3; CDR3: CASSQDWLGSTDTQYF; DNA: TGCGCCAGCAGCCAAGACTGGTTGGGAAGCACAGATACGCAGTATTTT
D: .; J: TRBJ2-1; size: .; V: TRBV15; CDR3: CATSREGVDNEQFF; DNA: TGTGCCACCAGCAGAGAAGGCGTGGACAATGAGCAGTTCTTC
D: .; J: TRBJ1-1; size: .; V: TRBV28; CDR3: CASSPRDEAFF; DNA: TGTGCCAGCAGCCCCAGGGATGAAGCTTTCTTT
D: TRBD2; J: TRBJ2-1; size: .; V: TRBV19; CDR3: CASSLTSSYGHEQFF; DNA: TGTGCCAGTAGTCTGACTAGCTCATATGGCCATGAGCAGTTCTTC
D: .; J: TRBJ2-1; size: .; V: TRBV29-1; CDR3: CSTHRDNEQFF; DNA: TGCAGCACACACCGGGACAATGAGCAGTTCTTC
D: .; J: TRBJ1-1; size: .; V: TRBV28; CDR3: CASSLGPEAFF; DNA: TGTGCCAGCAGTTTAGGCCCTGAAGCTTTCTTT
D: TRBD2; J: TRBJ2-1; size: once; V: TRBV7-3; CDR3: CASSLKPREVSSYNEQFF; DNA: TGTGCCAGCAGCTTAAAACCACGGGAGGTAAGCTCCTACAATGAGCAGTTCTTC
D: .; J: TRBJ2-1; size: .; V: TRBV27; CDR3: CASSYYRDQGGYNEQFF; DNA: TGTGCCAGCAGCTACTACAGGGACCAGGGGGGCTACAATGAGCAGTTCTTC
D: TRBD1; J: TRBJ1-5; size: .; V: TRBV29-1; CDR3: CSVEGDPGGPQHF; DNA: TGCAGCGTTGAAGGGGACCCAGGGGGGCCCCAGCATTTT
D: TRBD1; J: TRBJ2-1; size: .; V: TRBV28; CDR3: CASSLYGTGGWDEQFF; DNA: TGTGCCAGCAGTTTATACGGGACAGGGGGCTGGGATGAGCAGTTCTTC
D: .; J: TRBJ2-3; size: once; V: TRBV11-2; CDR3: CASSPGRPSTDTQYF; DNA: TGTGCCAGCAGCCCGGGGCGGCCTAGCACAGATACGCAGTATTTT
D: TRBD1; J: TRBJ1-5; size: .; V: TRBV29-1; CDR3: CSVFQSTGTGDRPQHF; DNA: TGCAGCGTTTTCCAATCCACCGGGACAGGGGACCGGCCCCAGCATTTT
D: .; J: TRBJ1-5; size: .; V: TRBV27; CDR3: CASSLMGHQPQHF; DNA: TGTGCCAGCAGTTTAATGGGGCACCAGCCCCAGCATTTT
D: TRBD1; J: TRBJ2-4; size: .; V: TRBV30; CDR3: CAWSLGQLGELKNIQYF; DNA: TGTGCCTGGAGTCTGGGACAGCTCGGCGAACTTAAAAACATTCAGTACTTC
D: .; J: TRBJ2-7; size: .; V: TRBV6-6; CDR3: CASSNSYEQYF; DNA: TGTGCCAGCAGTAACTCCTACGAGCAGTACTTC
D: TRBD2; J: TRBJ2-1; size: .; V: TRBV27; CDR3: CASNPYSGGPYNEQFF; DNA: TGTGCCAGCAATCCTTATAGCGGGGGGCCGTACAATGAGCAGTTCTTC